Shown below are 18 T cell receptor beta chains from a single sample sequenced in a study of T cell responses to AZD1222 COVID-19 vaccine. Some clones are missing from TCRdb's copy, which holds only in-frame ones; the method was immunoSEQ multiplex PCR. The sample consists of about 72,000 clones, roughly 84% of them appearing once. Specimen: peripheral blood, collected on day 0 of AZD1222 vaccination. These TCRs come from an adult in good health.

CDR3 protein: CASSSDRNTEAFF. The CDR3 DNA reads TGTGCCAGCAGCTCGGACAGGAACACTGAAGCTTTCTTT. The gene calls are TRBV9 and TRBJ1-1; the D gene is possibly TRBD1 (6 bases). CDR1 is SGDLS, CDR2 YYNGEE, per germline. This CDR3 is built from 13 residues. With 4 bases removed from V and 1 base from J, the gap between germline ends came to 8 bases.

The chain is built from TRBV7-7 and TRBJ2-2; possibly TRBD2 for D (6 bases). Looked up from germline, CDR1 is SSHAT and CDR2 is FNYEAQ (reference sequence). This CDR3 region has 16 residues. Between the trimmed V and J ends, which lost 5 bases and 4 bases, there was a span of 17 bases. The CDR3 is CASSQSGRGATGELFF. The CDR3 coding sequence is TGTGCCAGCAGCCAGTCGGGGCGGGGAGCCACCGGGGAGCTGTTTTTT.

This clone showed up just once. This chain joins TRBV19 and TRBJ1-1; possible D gene TRBD1, 5 bases. The CDR3 extends over 13 amino acids. V lost 3 bases and J lost 4, with 9 bases in between. Germline V CDR1 and CDR2: LNHDA, SQIVND (reference sequence). In DNA, the CDR3 is TGTGCCAGTAGTATGCAGAGGGGCACTGAAGCTTTCTTT. Encoded protein: CASSMQRGTEAFF.

The chain couples TRBV7-2 to TRBJ1-1; D uncertain. The CDR3 length is 13 residues. The V end was cut by 1 base, the J end by 4 bases, with 7 bases between. Per germline, CDR1 SGHTA and CDR2 FQGNSA. CDR3 DNA: TGTGCCAGCAGCTTAGGACTGAGCACTGAAGCTTTCTTT. Its protein product is CASSLGLSTEAFF.

CDR3 DNA: TGTGCCTGGACAGGTTGGGCGGGGAACACTGAAGCTTTCTTT. Protein sequence: CAWTGWAGNTEAFF. The chain uses TRBV30 and TRBJ1-1; D remains unclear. CDR3 length: 14 residues. V was cut by 4 bases and J by 1 base, with 13 bases left in between. Germline values: CDR1 GTSNPN, CDR2 SVGIG (reference sequence).

The table lists this clone with a count of one. The V and J genes are TRBV30 and TRBJ2-2, with TRBD1 matching 7 bases. Unmatched junction bases numbered 7, after V lost 4 bases and J lost 8 bases. Germline loops: CDR1 GTSNPN, CDR2 SVGIG (reference sequence). The CDR3 sequence is 13 residues long. The DNA for the CDR3 is TGTGCCTGGAACCAGGGGGTCGGTGGGGAGCTGTTTTTT. Its translation is CAWNQGVGGELFF.

The CDR3 spells CAWRPEYRSGNTIYF. The DNA for the CDR3 is TGTGCCTGGAGGCCGGAATACAGATCGGGAAACACCATATATTTT. The gene calls are TRBV30 and TRBJ1-3; D unresolved. V was clipped by 3 bases and J by 4 bases, with 16 bases between them. CDR3 size: 15 residues. Germline CDR1 reads GTSNPN; CDR2 reads SVGIG (reference sequence).

The rearrangement uses TRBV5-4 and TRBJ1-2; TRBD1 agrees at 9 bases. CDR3 length equals 14 residues. Germline CDR1 SGHNT, CDR2 YYREEE (reference sequence). V shed 0 bases and J 8 bases; nucleotides not matched to a gene: 5. The CDR3: CASSLADRGAGYTF. The CDR3 bases are TGTGCCAGCAGCTTGGCCGACAGGGGGGCGGGCTACACCTTC.

In the case of this clone: Other DNA sequences within the sample encode an identical CDR3. This chain uses TRBV2 with TRBJ1-5; 8 nucleotides match TRBD1. Germline V lookup: CDR1 SNHLY, CDR2 FYNNEI. V gave up 6 bases and J gave up 4 bases; unmatched junction bases: 5. This CDR3 comprises 14 residues. Written as DNA, the CDR3 is TGTGCCAGCAGCGGGACAGGCGGAAATCAGCCCCAGCATTTT. It specifies CASSGTGGNQPQHF.

Only a few counts were recorded for this clone. This CDR3 is CASYKGDREQSSPLHF. DNA of the CDR3: TGTGCCAGCTATAAAGGGGACAGGGAACAGTCTTCACCCCTCCACTTT. V gene TRBV28 combines with J gene TRBJ1-6, with 9 positions matching TRBD1. The CDR3 is 16 amino acids. Per germline, CDR1 MDHEN and CDR2 SYDVKM. V was pared by 8 bases and J by 9 bases, with 14 bases of the junction left unmatched.

CDR3 nucleotide sequence: TGTGCCTCCGGAGCCACCGGGGAGCTGTTTTTT. Translated: CASGATGELFF. The gene calls are TRBV24-1 and TRBJ2-2, with unresolved D. The CDR3 contains 11 residues. The ends were cut back, 12 bases at V and 4 bases at J, with 8 bases in the middle. Germline assignment: CDR1 KGHDR and CDR2 SFDVKD.

This clone was seen ten or more times. V is TRBV7-8 and J is TRBJ2-7, with a weak D call TRBD1 (6 bases). CDR3 length: 14 residues. Looked up from germline, CDR1 is SGHVS and CDR2 is FQNEAQ. The V end was cut by 3 bases, the J end by 5 bases, with 14 bases between. DNA of the CDR3: TGTGCCAGCAGCTTCACAGGGAACCGGGACGAGCAGTACTTC. Translated: CASSFTGNRDEQYF. Combining the CDR3 with reference TRBV7-8 and TRBJ2-7 gives the whole variable domain GAGVSQSPRYKVAKRGQDVALRCDPISGHVSLFWYQQALGQGPEFLTYFQNEAQLDKSGLPSDRFFAERPEGSVSTLKIQRTQQEDSAVYLCASSFTGNRDEQYFGPGTRLTVT.

V and J are TRBV6-5 and TRBJ2-7; D possibly corresponds to TRBD1 (6 bases). V shed 5 bases and J shed 1 base, with 12 bases lying between them. This CDR3 is built from 14 residues. The germline CDR1 and CDR2 sequences are MNHEY and SVGAGI. CDR3 nucleotide sequence: TGTGCCAGCAGTCCTCGGACAGATTCCTACGAGCAGTACTTC. Amino acids: CASSPRTDSYEQYF.

This chain connects TRBV25-1 to TRBJ1-2; the D is unclear. CDR1 and CDR2 from the germline V gene are MGHDK and SYGVNS. The CDR3 spans 11 residues. Trimming left V 8 bases short and J 4 bases short, with 8 bases between. DNA of the CDR3: TGTGCCAGCTCCCAAATCTATGGCTACACCTTC. It encodes CASSQIYGYTF.

The rearrangement links TRBV12-3 or TRBV12-4 to TRBJ2-3; D gene uncertain. This CDR3 comprises 11 residues. Deletions cut 5 bases from V and 6 bases from J, with 6 bases between. CDR3 in amino acids: CASSTSDTQYF. CDR3 sequence (DNA): TGTGCCAGCAGTACGAGCGATACGCAGTATTTT.

The gene calls are TRBV6-6 and TRBJ1-3; no firm D call. The V gene's germline CDR1 is MNHNY and CDR2 SVGAGI (reference sequence). The CDR3 is 13 residues long. Deletions cut 6 bases from V and 2 bases from J, with 8 bases between. The CDR3 is CASSPYPGNTIYF. As DNA, the CDR3 is TGTGCCAGCAGCCCTTATCCTGGAAACACCATATATTTT.

The CDR3 DNA is TGTGCCAGCAGTGAGCAACAGGGGGCAACTGAAGCTTTCTTT. Translating it yields CASSEQQGATEAFF. The gene calls are TRBV6-1 and TRBJ1-1; 9 positions agree with TRBD1. Germline CDR1 MNHNS, CDR2 SASEGT. This CDR3 has 14 amino acids. Losses at the gene ends were 3 bases for V and 5 bases for J; bases not matched to a gene: 4.

This rearrangement joins TRBV28 to TRBJ2-7; the D is unclear. The CDR3 is made up of 13 amino acids. Germline V gene data show CDR1 as MDHEN and CDR2 as SYDVKM. V lost 4 bases and J 6 bases, leaving 13 bases between the germline ends. The CDR3 DNA reads TGTGCCAGCAGTTCCCCCGGTGGTGCCGAGCAGTACTTC. It is translated as CASSSPGGAEQYF.